The 3 T cell receptor beta chains given below trace back to one sample, sequenced in a study of identical twins. Via MiXCR, TCRdb re-called the 5' RACE reads, giving one row per CDR3 protein. The sample consists of a few hundred thousand distinct CDR3 sequences, 8% to 9.5% of them appearing once. These data were also filed under a second study, of yellow fever vaccine responses in identical twins.

Specimen: CD8+ T cells sorted from blood. The receptors here all came from a woman under 30 in good health.

This clonotype was recorded many times. This chain joins TRBV7-9 and TRBJ2-3, with 7 bases lining up with TRBD2. The length of the CDR3 is 16 residues. Trimming removed 4 bases from V and 2 bases from J; junction bases left unmatched: 9. In germline, CDR1 is SEHNR, CDR2 FQNEAQ (reference sequence). In DNA, the CDR3 is TGTGCCAGCAGCTCTGCGGGAGCTACAAACACAGATACGCAGTATTTT. It yields the protein CASSSAGATNTDTQYF.

This clonotype was recorded a few times. This CDR3 reads CAVRRWGQGDTQYF. CDR3 nucleotides: TGTGCCGTGAGAAGGTGGGGTCAGGGAGATACGCAGTATTTT. V is TRBV7-2 and J is TRBJ2-3; tentatively, D is TRBD1 (5 bases). In germline, CDR1 is SGHTA, CDR2 FQGNSA. The ends were cut back, 11 bases at V and 5 bases at J, with 20 bases in the middle. This CDR3 contains 14 residues.

The rearrangement uses TRBV24-1 and TRBJ2-1; 11 bases match TRBD2. Germline CDR1 is KGHDR and CDR2 is SFDVKD. The CDR3 length is 18 residues. V shed 4 bases and J 2 bases; nucleotides not matched to a gene: 9. CDR3 region: CATSDGRKTSGTYNEQFF. DNA for the CDR3: TGTGCCACCAGTGACGGCCGAAAGACTAGCGGGACCTACAATGAGCAGTTCTTC.